What follows are 25 T cell receptor beta chains derived from one specimen sequenced in a study of regulatory T cells in long-lasting Graves disease. In building TCR beta libraries, iRepertoire HTBI primers were used together with Arm-PCR of CDR3 regions. Via MiXCR, TCRdb re-called the multiplex PCR reads, giving one row per CDR3 protein. This sample has about 300,000 distinct CDR3 sequences, with around 20% found just once. Specified time point: persistent/refractory GD, antithyroid drugs over 5 years with positive TRAb. The authors made the TCR library using RNA they extracted from PBMCs. The sequences come from peripheral blood mononuclear cells (PBMCs), collected when the disease was refractory, from a patient treated with antithyroid drugs. The receptors shown here come from a female donor with Graves disease.

This chain uses TRBV28 with TRBJ1-5; D is unclear. Germline V lookup: CDR1 MDHEN, CDR2 SYDVKM. The germline V and J ends were trimmed by 4 bases and 6 bases, with 10 bases remaining between them. CDR3 length: 13 amino acids. DNA for the CDR3: TGTGCCAGCAGTTCCCACCGAACTCAGCCCCAGCATTTT. This gives the protein CASSSHRTQPQHF.

The table lists this clonotype with many counts. The chain employs TRBV5-1 and TRBJ2-2; no firm D call. Trimming took 0 bases from V and 9 from J, leaving 6 bases between them. The CDR3 covers 12 residues. The germline V gene encodes CDR1 SGHRS and CDR2 YFSETQ. The CDR3 DNA follows: TGCGCCAGCAGCTTGGGAGGACGGGAGCTGTTTTTT. Protein product: CASSLGGRELFF.

The chain links TRBV3-1 to TRBJ1-5, with 9 bases aligning to TRBD1. The germline V gene has CDR1 LGHDT and CDR2 YNNKEL (reference sequence). Trimming took 0 bases from V and 7 from J; bases not matched to a gene: 10. This CDR3 comprises 17 residues. The CDR3 coding sequence is TGTGCCAGCAGCCAAGACCCCGGGACAGGGACCATACAGCCCCAGCATTTT. Protein: CASSQDPGTGTIQPQHF.

Many counts were recorded for this clonotype. This chain joins TRBV5-1 and TRBJ2-7; a weak D match, TRBD1 (5 bases). The CDR3 spans 13 residues. V dropped 3 bases and J dropped 1 base, with 8 bases sitting between them. Germline V CDR1 and CDR2: SGHRS, YFSETQ. CDR3 nucleotides: TGCGCCAGCAGCTGGGGCGCTTCCTACGAGCAGTACTTC. Amino acid sequence: CASSWGASYEQYF.

The chain is built from TRBV10-2 and TRBJ2-7, with TRBD2 matching over 7 bases. The CDR3 sequence is 15 residues long. Germline V CDR1 and CDR2: WSHSY, SAAADI. The V gene end was trimmed by 2 bases and the J gene end by 4 bases; junction bases not matched to a gene: 8. CDR3 bases: TGCGCCAGCAGTGAGGAGTTCGGGAGGTATTACGAGCAGTACTTC. Translating it yields CASSEEFGRYYEQYF.

The sample holds many counts of this clonotype. The chain joins TRBV6-2 or TRBV6-3 to TRBJ2-6; D is ambiguous. Trimming stripped 6 bases from V and 0 bases from J, with 15 bases between. CDR1 and CDR2 (germline): MNHEY, SVGEGT. CDR3 length: 17 amino acids. DNA of the CDR3: TGTGCCAGCAGCTCCTCGAGGCTCCGCTCTGGGGCCAACGTCCTGACTTTC. Its protein product is CASSSSRLRSGANVLTF.

This clonotype was observed many times. This sequence joins TRBV2 and TRBJ1-2, with 7 bases aligning to TRBD1. The V gene end was trimmed by 5 bases and the J gene end by 2 bases; junction bases not matched to a gene: 5. Germline assignment: CDR1 SNHLY and CDR2 FYNNEI. The length of the CDR3 is 14 residues. The CDR3 is CASSTQGQNYGYTF. The CDR3 DNA reads as TGTGCCAGCAGTACCCAGGGACAGAACTATGGCTACACCTTC. The variable domain in full, with the rest retrieved from reference TRBV2 and TRBJ1-2, is EPEVTQTPSHQVTQMGQEVILRCVPISNHLYFYWYRQILGQKVEFLVSFYNNEISEKSEIFDDQFSVERPDGSNFTLKIRSTKLEDSAMYFCASSTQGQNYGYTFGSGTRLTVV.

This chain joins TRBV7-3 and TRBJ2-2; no clear D. Trimming took off 2 bases at V and 6 bases at J, with 7 bases between the two ends. There are 13 residues in the CDR3. Germline CDR1 SGHTA, CDR2 FQGTGA. The CDR3 is CASSLLIAGELFF. In DNA form, the CDR3 reads TGTGCCAGCAGCTTATTGATAGCCGGGGAGCTGTTTTTT.

In DNA, the CDR3 is TGTGCCAGCAGCTTCGGTGGGGATCGAGAGACCCAGTACTTC. Translating it yields CASSFGGDRETQYF. The V and J genes are TRBV5-5 and TRBJ2-5, with D hard to call. The germline V gene has CDR1 SGHKS and CDR2 YYEKEE (reference sequence). There are 14 residues in the CDR3. Trimming took off 2 bases at V and 4 bases at J, with 12 bases between the two ends.

The rearrangement joins TRBV7-3 to TRBJ2-1; D gene unclear. Germline CDR1 and CDR2: SGHTA and FQGTGA. The CDR3 is made up of 14 amino acids. With 5 bases removed from V and 7 bases from J, the gap between germline ends came to 15 bases. CDR3 nucleotide sequence: TGTGCCAGCAGCGTCACGCCCGGGTCTAATGAGCAGTTCTTC. Translating it yields CASSVTPGSNEQFF.

The CDR3 bases are TGTGCCAGCAGTCTGACCTTAGACAGACCTGGCGAGCAGTACTTC. Protein sequence: CASSLTLDRPGEQYF. The V call is TRBV12-3 or TRBV12-4, the J call TRBJ2-7; a weak D match, TRBD1 (5 bases). The CDR3 totals 15 residues. Trimming left V 5 bases short and J 6 bases short, with 20 bases between.

This clonotype has a count of ten or more. The chain has TRBV7-2 and TRBJ1-5, with 8 bases lining up with TRBD1. Per germline, CDR1 SGHTA and CDR2 FQGNSA. The CDR3 is made up of 14 amino acids. J lost 5 bases, V lost 2 bases, and 2 bases had no gene match. CDR3 protein: CASSLKQGDQPQHF. DNA for the CDR3: TGTGCCAGCAGCTTAAAACAGGGGGATCAGCCCCAGCATTTT.

The V and J genes are TRBV27 and TRBJ2-3; 11 bases match TRBD2. This CDR3 comprises 11 residues. Trimming at V came to 8 bases and at J to 13 bases, leaving 5 bases not matched to a gene. Germline CDR1 reads MNHEY; CDR2 reads SMNVEV (reference sequence). CDR3 bases: TGTGCCAGCGGGACTAGCGGTTCGAAGTATTTT. Encoded protein: CASGTSGSKYF.

The V call is TRBV4-3, the J call TRBJ1-6; TRBD1 is a possible D gene (5 bases). From germline, CDR1 is LGHNA and CDR2 YSLEER. Trimming cost V 1 base and J 10 bases, with 14 bases left between them. The CDR3 runs 15 residues. CDR3 nucleotides: TGCGCCAGCAGCCAAGTAGGCGGTGGGGACTCACCCCTCCACTTT. As protein: CASSQVGGGDSPLHF.

Ten or more counts support this clonotype. J is TRBJ1-2 and V is TRBV20-1, with D possibly matching TRBD1 (5 bases). The germline V gene encodes CDR1 DFQATT and CDR2 SNEGSKA (reference sequence). CDR3 size: 13 residues. V was clipped by 6 bases and J by 4 bases, with 15 bases between them. CDR3 in amino acids: CSASSRDLYGYTF. As DNA, the CDR3 is TGCAGTGCGTCAAGCAGGGACCTCTATGGCTACACCTTC.

The CDR3 sequence is CASSLDRDYYDGQYF. The CDR3 nucleotides read TGTGCCAGCAGCTTAGACCGGGACTACTACGATGGGCAGTACTTC. The gene calls are TRBV7-9 and TRBJ2-7, with TRBD2 matching 7 bases. The V gene's germline CDR1 is SEHNR and CDR2 FQNEAQ (reference sequence). The trim removed 1 base at V and 9 bases at J, leaving 12 bases unmatched. This CDR3 region has 15 residues.

This clonotype was counted between two and nine times. The chain links TRBV7-3 to TRBJ2-2; weak D call: TRBD1 (6 bases). The CDR3 spans 15 residues. Germline V lookup: CDR1 SGHTA, CDR2 FQGTGA. The V end was cut by 2 bases, the J end by 6 bases, with 13 bases between. The CDR3 DNA reads as TGTGCCAGCAGCTTATCCGGGACAATAGCCGGGGAGCTGTTTTTT. This encodes CASSLSGTIAGELFF.

V gene TRBV2 combines with J gene TRBJ2-5; 9 nucleotides line up with TRBD1. With 6 bases clipped from V and 5 bases from J, the junction kept 7 bases outside the gene matches. The CDR3 extends over 14 amino acids. Germline V CDR1 and CDR2: SNHLY, FYNNEI. The CDR3 spells CASRETGGGETQYF. For the CDR3, the DNA is TGTGCCAGCAGGGAGACAGGGGGAGGCGAGACCCAGTACTTC.

Many counts were recorded for this clonotype. The V gene is TRBV12-3 or TRBV12-4, the J gene TRBJ2-5, with D uncertain. The CDR3 contains 11 residues. Trimming stripped 7 bases from V and 0 bases from J, with 3 bases between. CDR3: CASNYQETQYF. The CDR3 nucleotides are TGTGCCAGCAACTACCAAGAGACCCAGTACTTC.

A note on this clonotype: This sequence may be a read error, since a much larger clone differs from it by one base. V is TRBV11-1 and J is TRBJ2-7; D gene unclear. The CDR3 extends over 12 amino acids. Germline CDR1 and CDR2: SGHAT and FQDESV (reference sequence). Trimming took off 8 bases at V and 5 bases at J, with 13 bases between the two ends. The CDR3 loop reads CASSKGFDEQYF. CDR3 sequence (DNA): TGTGCCAGCTCTAAAGGGTTCGACGAGCAGTACTTC.

This clonotype was recorded only once. This chain joins TRBV7-2 and TRBJ2-3; D assignment may be TRBD1 or TRBD2 (5 bases each). This CDR3 is built from 14 residues. CDR1 SGHTA and CDR2 FQGNSA come from the germline V gene. Trimming cost V 0 bases and J 4 bases, with 8 bases left between them. The CDR3 bases are TGTGCCAGCAGCTTAGCTTTGGGGGCAGATACGCAGTATTTT. As protein: CASSLALGADTQYF.

This clonotype was counted ten times or more. V gene TRBV2 combines with J gene TRBJ2-7, with 8 nucleotides matching TRBD2. CDR1 is SNHLY and CDR2 is FYNNEI in the germline V gene. This CDR3 has 12 amino acids. Trimming removed 8 bases from V and 4 bases from J; junction bases left unmatched: 4. The CDR3 bases are TGTGCCAGCTTGGGACTAGAGTACGAGCAGTACTTC. This codes for CASLGLEYEQYF.

The sample holds many counts of this clonotype. Germline and junction disagree at one end, which may indicate a read error. The J gene is TRBJ1-4, the V gene TRBV28; tentative D call: TRBD1 (5 bases). CDR3 length: 13 residues. The germline CDR1 and CDR2 sequences are MDHEN and SYDVKM. The CDR3 nucleotides read TGTGCCAGCAGCATGGGACCTAATGCAAAACTGTTTTTT. Translation: CASSMGPNAKLFF. Using reference TRBV28 and TRBJ1-4 for the parts outside the CDR3, the full variable domain is DVKVTQSSRYLVKRTGEKVFLECVQDMDHENMFWYRQDPGLGLRLIYFSYDVKMKEKGDIPEGYSVSREKKERFSLILESASTNQTSMYLCASSMGPNAKLFFGSGTQLSVL.

This clonotype was detected many times. A read error may produce the germline difference seen at one junction end. This rearrangement joins TRBV7-7 to TRBJ2-7; the match to TRBD1 covers 9 bases. The CDR3 length is 14 residues. CDR1 is SSHAT and CDR2 is FNYEAQ in the germline V gene (reference sequence). CDR3 in DNA: TGTGCTAGCAGCTTAGGGACAGGGTTCTACGAGCAGTACTTC. It is translated as CASSLGTGFYEQYF.

In DNA, the CDR3 is TGTGCCAGTAGTATCTCCTCGTGGGGGGCTCAAGAGACCCAGTACTTC. Translation gives CASSISSWGAQETQYF. The chain combines TRBV19 with TRBJ2-5; D may be TRBD1 or TRBD2 (6 bases each). CDR1 is LNHDA and CDR2 is SQIVND in the germline V gene (reference sequence). The V end lost 3 bases, the J end lost 2 bases, and 16 bases lay between the germline ends. The CDR3 runs to 16 residues.